Below are 23 T cell receptor beta chains sequenced from a single sample in a study of T-cell reconstitution after alpha-beta-depleted transplantation in children. A library of TCRbeta sequences, prepared with unique molecular identifiers, was generated. TCRdb processed the PCR reads anew with MiXCR; each CDR3 protein has one entry. The table records 350,000 to 450,000 distinct CDR3 sequences, 10% to 15% of them present only once. The specimen comprised PBMCs, sampled from the stem cell graft. These receptors were obtained from a human donor who donated a stem cell graft to a child with Fanconi anemia.

The chain links TRBV19 to TRBJ1-5; 7 nucleotides line up with TRBD1. This CDR3 is built from 14 residues. CDR1 is LNHDA and CDR2 is SQIVND in the germline V gene (reference sequence). The J segment lost 5 bases and the V segment lost 7 bases, leaving 8 bases of the junction unmatched. Written as DNA, the CDR3 is TGTGCCAGTAACAGAGGACAGGATGATCAGCCCCAGCATTTT. Translating it yields CASNRGQDDQPQHF.

A few counts support this clonotype. This chain uses TRBV18 with TRBJ1-1; a weak D match, TRBD1 (5 bases). This CDR3 contains 14 residues. Trimming took off 3 bases at V and 5 bases at J, with 13 bases between the two ends. Germline CDR1 KGHSH, CDR2 LQKENI. CDR3 sequence: CASSPLGRQTEAFF. Written as DNA, the CDR3 is TGTGCCAGCTCACCCTTGGGACGTCAAACTGAAGCTTTCTTT.

This clonotype was recorded at least ten times. The V call is TRBV3-1, the J call TRBJ1-3; TRBD1 matches 7 bases. CDR1 LGHDT and CDR2 YNNKEL come from the germline V gene (reference sequence). The CDR3 loop spans 16 amino acids. The V gene end was trimmed by 0 bases and the J gene end by 0 bases; junction bases not matched to a gene: 2. CDR3 sequence: CASSQETGLSGNTIYF. As DNA, the CDR3 is TGTGCCAGCAGCCAAGAGACAGGGCTCTCTGGAAACACCATATATTTT.

The rearrangement uses TRBV11-2 and TRBJ2-7, with 7 bases fitting TRBD2. Trimming took 8 bases from V and 5 from J; bases not matched to a gene: 12. The germline gives CDR1 SGHAT, CDR2 FQNNGV. This CDR3 region has 14 residues. CDR3 sequence (DNA): TGTGCCAGCGAGAGTGGACCCGCGGGGGACGAGCAGTACGTC. This encodes CASESGPAGDEQYV.

This chain uses TRBV4-2 with TRBJ2-1, with D perhaps TRBD2 (5 bases). Germline V gives CDR1 LGHNA, CDR2 YNFKEQ. The V gene lost 0 bases and the J gene lost 7 bases, with 16 bases spanning the gap. This CDR3 is 16 amino acids long. In DNA form, the CDR3 reads TGTGCCAGCAGCCAAGATGTACGTCTAGCTGGAAATGAGCAGTTCTTC. Protein: CASSQDVRLAGNEQFF.

This clonotype was seen repeatedly, ten times or more. The chain carries TRBV5-1 and TRBJ1-2; D unclear. Germline assignment: CDR1 SGHRS and CDR2 YFSETQ. The V end lost 0 bases, the J end lost 5 bases, and 8 bases lay between the germline ends. CDR3 length: 13 amino acids. CDR3 sequence: CASSLVGTYGYTF. The CDR3 DNA reads as TGCGCCAGCAGCTTGGTTGGCACATATGGCTACACCTTC.

This sequence joins TRBV10-2 and TRBJ1-5; no definite D call. V lost 0 bases, J lost 7 bases, and 10 bases lay in between. CDR1 WSHSY and CDR2 SAAADI come from the germline V gene. CDR3 length: 14 amino acids. CDR3 sequence (DNA): TGCGCCAGCAGTGAGTCCCGGGATTTACAGCCCCAGCATTTT. Its translation: CASSESRDLQPQHF.

This clonotype has only a few counts. V usage is TRBV5-1 and J usage is TRBJ2-7, with 11 bases identical to TRBD1. Germline CDR1 is SGHRS and CDR2 is YFSETQ. V was pared by 4 bases and J by 4 bases, with 7 bases of the junction left unmatched. The length of the CDR3 is 15 residues. In DNA form, the CDR3 reads TGCGCCAGCAGCGTGGCCGGGACAGGGGGTTACGAGCAGTACTTC. Amino acids: CASSVAGTGGYEQYF.

In its sample, this clonotype was seen many times. The gene calls are TRBV25-1 and TRBJ1-1, with D perhaps matching TRBD1 (5 bases). This CDR3 region has 12 residues. With 6 bases removed from V and 8 bases from J, the gap between germline ends came to 13 bases. Germline values: CDR1 MGHDK, CDR2 SYGVNS. The CDR3 region is CASSGGGGEAFF. CDR3 DNA: TGTGCCAGCAGCGGGGGGGGAGGCGAAGCTTTCTTT.

The chain uses TRBV4-3 and TRBJ2-7, with D uncertain. The length of the CDR3 is 15 residues. Trimming pared 1 base from V and 0 bases from J, leaving 10 bases between. Germline-derived CDR1 and CDR2 are LGHNA and YSLEER. The CDR3: CASSQVRASSYEQYF. CDR3 DNA sequence: TGCGCCAGCAGCCAAGTCCGGGCGAGCTCCTACGAGCAGTACTTC.

The chain carries TRBV9 and TRBJ2-3; D perhaps matches TRBD1 (5 bases). Germline V gene sequence: CDR1 SGDLS, CDR2 YYNGEE. Trimming took 0 bases from V and 0 from J, leaving 11 bases between them. This CDR3 contains 16 residues. CDR3 in DNA: TGTGCCAGCAGCGTAGTGGTAGGGGCTAGCACAGATACGCAGTATTTT. Encoded protein: CASSVVVGASTDTQYF.

The gene calls are TRBV5-1 and TRBJ2-2; D gene unclear. V was pared by 1 base and J by 5 bases, with 9 bases between. Germline V gene data show CDR1 as SGHRS and CDR2 as YFSETQ. The CDR3 consists of 14 residues. The DNA for the CDR3 is TGCGCCAGCAGCTTGATGGCAGATACCGGGGAGCTGTTTTTT. Its translation is CASSLMADTGELFF.

The V call is TRBV7-8, the J call TRBJ2-3; D not certain. This CDR3 is built from 14 residues. With 5 bases removed from V and 6 bases from J, the gap between germline ends came to 15 bases. Germline V CDR1 and CDR2: SGHVS, FQNEAQ. The CDR3 DNA is TGTGCCAGCAGCCCCACCCGCTTACGGGATACGCAGTATTTT. It is translated as CASSPTRLRDTQYF.

There are many counts of this clonotype. The chain recombines TRBV5-1 with TRBJ2-3; no firm D call. V was pared by 0 bases and J by 1 base, with 9 bases between. This CDR3 has 15 amino acids. CDR1 and CDR2 from the germline V gene are SGHRS and YFSETQ. CDR3 sequence (DNA): TGCGCCAGCAGCTTGGTAGTATTGGGCACAGATACGCAGTATTTT. Protein product: CASSLVVLGTDTQYF.

Only a few counts were recorded for this clonotype. This chain connects TRBV5-1 to TRBJ2-7; 7 bases align to TRBD1. Germline values: CDR1 SGHRS, CDR2 YFSETQ. V gave up 7 bases and J gave up 0 bases; unmatched junction bases: 7. The length of the CDR3 is 14 residues. CDR3 DNA: TGCGCCAGCGGCTCCGGGACAGCCTCCTACGAGCAGTACTTC. Encoded protein: CASGSGTASYEQYF.

This clonotype has only a few counts. This chain links TRBV5-1 with TRBJ2-5, with D tentatively TRBD1 (6 bases). Trimming took off 5 bases at V and 12 bases at J, with 14 bases between the two ends. The CDR3 spans 11 residues. The germline CDR1 and CDR2 sequences are SGHRS and YFSETQ. Written as DNA, the CDR3 is TGCGCCAGCAGGGACAGCTCCCATGAGTACTTC. This encodes CASRDSSHEYF.

This clonotype has only a few counts. A single base separates this from a much larger clone, so it may be a read error. This chain uses TRBV20-1 with TRBJ2-5; D is ambiguous. The V end lost 1 base, the J end lost 1 base, and 1 base lay between the germline ends. CDR1 and CDR2 from the germline V gene are DFQATT and SNEGSKA (reference sequence). CDR3 length: 11 amino acids. CDR3 DNA sequence: TGCAGTGCTAGAGGCCAAGAGACCCAGTACTTC. This gives the protein CSARGQETQYF.

For the CDR3, the DNA is TGCAGTGCTAGGAGGCATCTAGCGGGAGTAACAAACTACGAGCAGTACTTC. Translating gives CSARRHLAGVTNYEQYF. The chain carries TRBV20-1 and TRBJ2-7; 10 bases agree with TRBD2. Germline-derived CDR1 and CDR2 are DFQATT and SNEGSKA (reference sequence). The CDR3 sequence is 17 residues long. The junction had 14 bases not matched to a gene; V was cut back by 3 bases and J by 3 bases.

This clonotype occurred a few times. The rearrangement joins TRBV7-2 to TRBJ1-1; TRBD1 matches at 7 bases. Germline V CDR1 and CDR2: SGHTA, FQGNSA. The CDR3 consists of 15 residues. With 5 bases clipped from V and 5 bases from J, the junction kept 11 bases outside the gene matches. The CDR3 region is CASSPTGVGGTEAFF. DNA of the CDR3: TGTGCCAGCAGCCCAACAGGGGTAGGGGGTACTGAAGCTTTCTTT.

This clonotype came up many times. The chain has TRBV28 and TRBJ1-2; tentatively, D is TRBD1 (5 bases). V lost 4 bases and J 7 bases, leaving 13 bases between the germline ends. The CDR3 has 13 amino acids. Per germline, CDR1 MDHEN and CDR2 SYDVKM. The CDR3 DNA is TGTGCCAGCAGTTCCAGGGACTTAAGTGGCTACACCTTC. It yields the protein CASSSRDLSGYTF.

The sample holds many counts of this clonotype. This chain uses TRBV28 with TRBJ1-2; D is unresolved. Trimming cost V 6 bases and J 4 bases, with 12 bases left between them. The CDR3 covers 13 residues. Germline-derived CDR1 and CDR2 are MDHEN and SYDVKM. The CDR3 DNA follows: TGTGCCAGCAGGGCCCTCGAGCCCTATGGCTACACCTTC. Amino acids: CASRALEPYGYTF.

This clonotype was counted many times. The rearrangement joins TRBV2 to TRBJ2-1; D is unresolved. Germline V gives CDR1 SNHLY, CDR2 FYNNEI. The CDR3 loop spans 16 amino acids. Trimming removed 6 bases from V and 3 bases from J, with 18 bases in between. The CDR3 nucleotides read TGTGCCAGCAGCAAAGAGGCCGACTCCAACTACAATGAGCAGTTCTTC. Residues: CASSKEADSNYNEQFF.

This clonotype has at least ten counts. The chain is built from TRBV5-1 and TRBJ2-3; 7 positions agree with TRBD1. Germline CDR1 is SGHRS and CDR2 is YFSETQ. The CDR3 is 14 residues long. The J segment lost 4 bases and the V segment lost 2 bases, leaving 4 bases of the junction unmatched. CDR3: CASSLSDRADTQYF. DNA of the CDR3: TGCGCCAGCAGCTTATCTGACAGGGCAGATACGCAGTATTTT.